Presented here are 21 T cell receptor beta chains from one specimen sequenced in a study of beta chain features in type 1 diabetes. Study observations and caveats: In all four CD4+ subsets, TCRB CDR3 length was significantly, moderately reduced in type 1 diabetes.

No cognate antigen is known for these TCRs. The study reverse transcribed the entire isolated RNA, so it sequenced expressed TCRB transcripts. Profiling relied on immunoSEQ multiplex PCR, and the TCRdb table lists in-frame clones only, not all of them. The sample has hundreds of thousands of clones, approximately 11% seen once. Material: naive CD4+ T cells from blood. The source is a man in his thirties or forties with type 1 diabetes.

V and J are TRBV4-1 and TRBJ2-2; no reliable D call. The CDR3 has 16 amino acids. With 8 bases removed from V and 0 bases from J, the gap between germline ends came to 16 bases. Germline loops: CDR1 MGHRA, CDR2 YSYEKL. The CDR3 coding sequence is TGCGCCAGCGGCCCTTGGGCCCGCGCGAACACCGGGGAGCTGTTTTTT. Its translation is CASGPWARANTGELFF.

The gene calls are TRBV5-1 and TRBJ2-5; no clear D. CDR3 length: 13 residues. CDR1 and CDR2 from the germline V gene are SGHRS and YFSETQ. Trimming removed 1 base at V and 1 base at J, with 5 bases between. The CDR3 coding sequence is TGCGCCAGCAGCTTGACAGTCCAAGAGACCCAGTACTTC. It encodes CASSLTVQETQYF.

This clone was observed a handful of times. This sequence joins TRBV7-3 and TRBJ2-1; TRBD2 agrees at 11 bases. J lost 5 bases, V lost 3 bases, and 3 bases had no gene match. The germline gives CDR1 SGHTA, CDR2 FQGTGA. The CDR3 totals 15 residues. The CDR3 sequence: CASSFGLAGNNEQFF. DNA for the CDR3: TGTGCCAGCAGCTTTGGACTAGCGGGTAACAATGAGCAGTTCTTC.

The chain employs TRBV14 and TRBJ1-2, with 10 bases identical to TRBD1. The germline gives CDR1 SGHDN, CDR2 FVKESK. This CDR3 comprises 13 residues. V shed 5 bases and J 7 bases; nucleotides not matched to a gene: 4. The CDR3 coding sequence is TGTGCCAGCAGCGGACGGACAGGGGGTGGCTACACCTTC. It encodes CASSGRTGGGYTF. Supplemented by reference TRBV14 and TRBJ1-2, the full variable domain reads EAGVTQFPSHSVIEKGQTVTLRCDPISGHDNLYWYRRVMGKEIKFLLHFVKESKQDESGMPNNRFLAERTGGTYSTLKVQPAELEDSGVYFCASSGRTGGGYTFGSGTRLTVV.

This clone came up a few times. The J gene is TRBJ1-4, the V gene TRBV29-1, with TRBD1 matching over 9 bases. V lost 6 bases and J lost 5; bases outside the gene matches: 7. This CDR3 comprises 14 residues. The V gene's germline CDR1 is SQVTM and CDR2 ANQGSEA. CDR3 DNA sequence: TGCAGCGTGGGGTTCGGGACAGGGAATGAAAAACTGTTTTTT. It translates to CSVGFGTGNEKLFF.

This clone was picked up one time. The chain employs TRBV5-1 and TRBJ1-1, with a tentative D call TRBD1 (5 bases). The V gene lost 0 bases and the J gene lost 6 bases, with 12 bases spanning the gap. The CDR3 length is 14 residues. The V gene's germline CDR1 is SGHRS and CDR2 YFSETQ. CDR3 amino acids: CASSLDGARPEAFF. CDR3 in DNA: TGCGCCAGCAGCTTGGATGGGGCGAGGCCTGAAGCTTTCTTT.

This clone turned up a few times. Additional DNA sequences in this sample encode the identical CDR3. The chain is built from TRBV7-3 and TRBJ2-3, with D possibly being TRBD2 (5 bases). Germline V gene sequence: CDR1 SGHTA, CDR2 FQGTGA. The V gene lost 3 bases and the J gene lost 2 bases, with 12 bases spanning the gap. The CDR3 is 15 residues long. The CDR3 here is CASSFGPGSTDTQYF. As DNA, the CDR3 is TGTGCCAGCAGCTTTGGTCCGGGGTCCACAGATACGCAGTATTTT.

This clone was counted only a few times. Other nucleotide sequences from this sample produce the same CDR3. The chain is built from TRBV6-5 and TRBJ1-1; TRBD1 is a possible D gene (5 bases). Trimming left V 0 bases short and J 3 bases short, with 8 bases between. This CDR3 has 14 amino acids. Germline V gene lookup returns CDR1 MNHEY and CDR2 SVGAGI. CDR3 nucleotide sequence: TGTGCCAGCAGTTACTCTGGAGGGGACACTGAAGCTTTCTTT. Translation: CASSYSGGDTEAFF.

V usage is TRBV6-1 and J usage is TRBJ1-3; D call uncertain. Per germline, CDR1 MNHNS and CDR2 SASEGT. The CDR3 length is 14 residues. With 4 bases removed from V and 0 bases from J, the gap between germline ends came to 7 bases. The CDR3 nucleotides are TGTGCCAGCAGTGCCAGGATCTCTGGAAACACCATATATTTT. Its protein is CASSARISGNTIYF.

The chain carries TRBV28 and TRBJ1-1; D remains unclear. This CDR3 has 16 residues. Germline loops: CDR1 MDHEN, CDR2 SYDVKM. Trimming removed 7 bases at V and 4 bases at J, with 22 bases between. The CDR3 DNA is TGTGCCAGCACCCTGCCGGGAACCCCACAGAGCACTGAAGCTTTCTTT. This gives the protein CASTLPGTPQSTEAFF.

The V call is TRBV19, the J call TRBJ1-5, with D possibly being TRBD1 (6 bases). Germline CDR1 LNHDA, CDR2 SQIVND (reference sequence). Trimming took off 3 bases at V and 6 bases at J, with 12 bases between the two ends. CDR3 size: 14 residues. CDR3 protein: CASSIQGRSQPQHF. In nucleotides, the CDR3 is TGTGCCAGTAGTATTCAGGGGCGTAGTCAGCCCCAGCATTTT.

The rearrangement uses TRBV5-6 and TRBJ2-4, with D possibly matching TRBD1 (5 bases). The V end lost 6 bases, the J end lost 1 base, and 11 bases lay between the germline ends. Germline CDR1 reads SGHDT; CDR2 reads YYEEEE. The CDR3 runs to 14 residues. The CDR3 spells CASNLQGAKNIQYF. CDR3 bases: TGTGCCAGCAATCTCCAGGGCGCCAAAAACATTCAGTACTTC.

The CDR3: CASSHADRAGANVLTF. The CDR3 coding sequence is TGCGCCAGCAGCCACGCCGACAGGGCTGGGGCCAACGTCCTGACTTTC. This chain links TRBV4-3 with TRBJ2-6; 7 positions match TRBD1. CDR1 and CDR2 (germline): LGHNA, YSLEER. J was trimmed by 2 bases and V by 3 bases; bases with no gene match: 4. The length of the CDR3 is 16 residues.

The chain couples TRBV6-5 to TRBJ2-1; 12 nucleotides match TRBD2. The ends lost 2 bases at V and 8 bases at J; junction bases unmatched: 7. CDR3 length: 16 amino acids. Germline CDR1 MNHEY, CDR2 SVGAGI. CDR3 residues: CASSYETSGGRDEQFF. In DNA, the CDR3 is TGTGCCAGCAGTTACGAGACTAGCGGGGGTCGGGATGAGCAGTTCTTC.

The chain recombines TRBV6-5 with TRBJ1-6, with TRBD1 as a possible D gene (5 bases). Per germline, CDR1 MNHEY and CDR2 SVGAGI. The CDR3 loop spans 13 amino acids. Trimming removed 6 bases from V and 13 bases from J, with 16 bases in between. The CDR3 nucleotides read TGTGCCAGCAGCTCAGTCCAACAGGAGCCCCTCCACTTT. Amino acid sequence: CASSSVQQEPLHF.

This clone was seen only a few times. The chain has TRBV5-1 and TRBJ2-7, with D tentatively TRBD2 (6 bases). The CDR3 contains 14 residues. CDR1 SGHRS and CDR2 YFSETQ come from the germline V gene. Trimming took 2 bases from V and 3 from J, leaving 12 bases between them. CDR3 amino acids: CASSFQGLHYEQYF. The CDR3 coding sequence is TGCGCCAGCAGCTTTCAGGGACTCCACTACGAGCAGTACTTC.

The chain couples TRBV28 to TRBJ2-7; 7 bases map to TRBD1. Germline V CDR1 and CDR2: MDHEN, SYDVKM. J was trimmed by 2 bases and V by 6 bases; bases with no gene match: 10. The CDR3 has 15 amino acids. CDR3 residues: CASSPGQETTYEQYF. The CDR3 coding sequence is TGTGCCAGCAGCCCCGGACAGGAGACCACCTACGAGCAGTACTTC.

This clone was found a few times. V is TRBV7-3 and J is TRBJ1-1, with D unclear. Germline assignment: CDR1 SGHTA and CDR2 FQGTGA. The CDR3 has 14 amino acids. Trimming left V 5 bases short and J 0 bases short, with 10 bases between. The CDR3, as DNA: TGTGCCAGCAGCCCCTCCGGGGTGAACACTGAAGCTTTCTTT. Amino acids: CASSPSGVNTEAFF.

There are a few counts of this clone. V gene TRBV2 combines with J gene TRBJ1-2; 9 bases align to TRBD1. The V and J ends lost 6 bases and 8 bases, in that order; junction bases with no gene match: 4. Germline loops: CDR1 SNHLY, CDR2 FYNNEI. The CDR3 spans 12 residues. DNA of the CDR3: TGTGCCAGCAGGGACAGGGGAGAGGGCTACACCTTC. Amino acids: CASRDRGEGYTF.

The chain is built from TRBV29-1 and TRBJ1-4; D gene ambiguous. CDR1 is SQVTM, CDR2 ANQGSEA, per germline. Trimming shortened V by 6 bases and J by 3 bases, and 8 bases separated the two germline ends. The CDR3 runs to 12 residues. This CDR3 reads CSVTAANEKLFF. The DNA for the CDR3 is TGCAGCGTCACAGCAGCTAATGAAAAACTGTTTTTT. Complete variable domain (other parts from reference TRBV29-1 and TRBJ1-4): SAVISQKPSRDICQRGTSLTIQCQVDSQVTMMFWYRQQPGQSLTLIATANQGSEATYESGFVIDKFPISRPNLTFSTLTVSNMSPEDSSIYLCSVTAANEKLFFGSGTQLSVL.

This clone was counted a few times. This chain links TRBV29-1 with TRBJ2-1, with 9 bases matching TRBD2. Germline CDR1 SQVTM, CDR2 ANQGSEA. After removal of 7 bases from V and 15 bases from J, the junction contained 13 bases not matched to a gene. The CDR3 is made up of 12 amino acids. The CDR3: CSALAGDSRGFF. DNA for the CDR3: TGCAGCGCCTTAGCGGGGGACTCAAGGGGGTTCTTC.